Listed below are T cell receptor beta chains from one sample, sequenced in a study of OX40 agonist ivuxolimab in advanced cancers. Assay: immunoSEQ multiplex PCR; the TCRdb copy retains only in-frame clones and omits some. The sample consists of under 70,000 clones, 86% of them appearing once. The sample in question was CD4+ or CD8+ T cells sorted from blood, obtained in a trial of the OX40 agonist ivuxolimab. These receptors all come from an adult with an advanced solid tumor such as melanoma, head and neck, liver or kidney cancer. CDR3s leave out the opening cysteine and the closing phenylalanine or tryptophan. The size of a clone is reported for some rows only, either as once, few or many, or as a class for expanded clones.

clone_size | v_call | cdr3_aa
NA | TRBV19 | ASSFRRMGVQYNEQF
NA | TRBV28 | ASQRQMNTEAF
NA | TRBV7-2 | ASSLNNEQF
NA | TRBV9 | ASSVDGGSNGYT
once | TRBV19 | AGAQNSNQPQH
NA | TRBV15 | ATSRERQASYNEQF
NA | TRBV9 | ASSKQDGETQY
NA | TRBV6-4 | ASSRQMSSYNEQF
NA | TRBV4-3 | ASSQEGGRQGNSPLH
once | TRBV4-1 | ASSQDLVGANGYT
NA | TRBV7-9 | ASSPYSPNNEQF
NA | TRBV7-7 | ASSYGLSGGRSYNEQF
NA | TRBV18 | ASSEGASSYEQY
NA | TRBV9 | ASSPDPGNTIY
once | TRBV5-1 | ASSLGGPRSTDTQY
once | TRBV6-5 | ASSHGPDYT
NA | TRBV5-6 | ASSKRLAGAAYNEQF
NA | TRBV4-3 | ASSLGQGIDTQY
NA | TRBV5-6 | ASSLFGGANTGELF
NA | TRBV7-3 | ASSGTTTDTQY
NA | TRBV4-3 | ASSQDTGRGTEAF
NA | TRBV5-4 | ASSDPQGGGELF
NA | TRBV2 | ASSASELNTEAF
NA | TRBV5-1 | ASSLRVFETEQY
NA | TRBV7-2 | ASSSRKGGEKLF
NA | TRBV7-2 | ASSLSGLPGGRETQY
NA | TRBV6-4 | ASSVRENTGELF
NA | TRBV28 | ASGGGSNEKLF
NA | TRBV9 | ASSDTGTATDTQY
NA | TRBV5-8 | ASSLGANQETQY
NA | TRBV5-1 | ASSLSSAGGYNEQF
medium-sized | TRBV2 | ASTIWERGNYGYT
NA | TRBV5-4 | ASSSTQGGETQY
NA | TRBV4-2 | ASNQQGMNTEAF
NA | TRBV30 | AWRVGVDTGELF
NA | TRBV5-1 | ASSSRGKKTEAF
NA | TRBV2 | ATQEATGITDTQY
NA | TRBV11-2 | ASSARGGVNEQF
NA | TRBV6-4 | ASSPTRVPYEQY
NA | TRBV4-3 | ASSQDTQGLYEQY
NA | TRBV29-1 | SVDRGNTGELF
NA | TRBV29-1 | SVSDRGGSYGYT
NA | TRBV28 | ASSFPLAELTYEQY
NA | TRBV6-1 | ASSAIQGRYHP
NA | TRBV29-1 | SVGSGRHQETQY
NA | TRBV7-6 | ASSLGGATSSQY
NA | TRBV7-2 | ASSSNRPGNNSPLH
NA | TRBV9 | ASSPQQGANEKLF
NA | TRBV14 | ASSQDHPSRITGNYEAF
NA | TRBV6-1 | ASSVTGGLDNQPQH
NA | TRBV7-9 | ASSPGGGAYEQY
NA | TRBV7-3 | ASSLWESTDMQY
once | TRBV6-1 | ASRLTANYEQY
NA | TRBV29-1 | SVLSDRAGYGYT
NA | TRBV9 | ASSAQSSGANVLT
NA | TRBV5-6 | ASSLAALLAGQETQY
NA | TRBV5-5 | ASSLESVRDYGYT